The 20 T cell receptor beta chains presented below share a single source sample, sequenced in a study of shared clonotypes between healthy human individuals. Some clones are missing from TCRdb's copy, which holds only in-frame ones; the method was immunoSEQ multiplex PCR. The sample lists approximately 2.1 million clones; about 92% were seen once. The sequencing sample was made of naive CD4+ T cells from PBMCs. Subset denoted: CD45RA+ positively selected. The receptors derive from a man in his late teens or twenties in good health. Some clones in this sample may be carry-over from other donors' samples.

This rearrangement joins TRBV5-5 to TRBJ2-1; 11 bases fit TRBD1. Germline V gene sequence: CDR1 SGHKS, CDR2 YYEKEE (reference sequence). The CDR3 totals 16 residues. J lost 2 bases, V lost 4 bases, and 5 bases had no gene match. CDR3 region: CASSPGTGGTYNEQFF. DNA for the CDR3: TGTGCCAGCAGCCCCGGGACAGGGGGGACCTACAATGAGCAGTTCTTC.

A single count supports this clone. This chain uses TRBV19 with TRBJ2-2; 7 bases line up with TRBD1. V was pared by 3 bases and J by 5 bases, with 6 bases of the junction left unmatched. The length of the CDR3 is 15 residues. The germline gives CDR1 LNHDA, CDR2 SQIVND (reference sequence). The CDR3 spells CASSIWDRGTGELFF. In nucleotides, the CDR3 is TGTGCCAGTAGTATTTGGGACAGAGGGACCGGGGAGCTGTTTTTT.

Here the CDR3 DNA reads TGTGCCAGCTCAATTAAACCCGGGACAGGGGGCACTGGGGCCAACGTCCTGACTTTC. This translates into CASSIKPGTGGTGANVLTF. The rearrangement links TRBV18 to TRBJ2-6; 12 bases are a match to TRBD1. CDR3 length: 19 residues. Germline V gene lookup returns CDR1 KGHSH and CDR2 LQKENI. Trimming removed 5 bases from V and 2 bases from J; junction bases left unmatched: 10.

The V call is TRBV7-7, the J call TRBJ2-1; 11 bases line up with TRBD1. The CDR3 spans 17 residues. Germline values: CDR1 SSHAT, CDR2 FNYEAQ (reference sequence). The trim removed 5 bases at V and 5 bases at J, leaving 11 bases unmatched. The CDR3 sequence: CASSPRPGQGVHNEQFF. The CDR3 coding sequence is TGTGCCAGCAGCCCGCGACCGGGACAGGGGGTACACAATGAGCAGTTCTTC.

The chain employs TRBV6-4 and TRBJ1-6; D remains unclear. Trimming shortened V by 6 bases and J by 10 bases, and 13 bases separated the two germline ends. Per germline, CDR1 MRHNA and CDR2 SNTAGT. CDR3 length equals 13 residues. CDR3 loop: CASSPEEGSPLHF. In nucleotides, the CDR3 is TGTGCCAGCAGCCCCGAAGAGGGCTCACCCCTCCACTTT.

The rearrangement links TRBV7-9 to TRBJ2-5, with 10 bases aligning to TRBD1. In germline, CDR1 is SEHNR, CDR2 FQNEAQ (reference sequence). Unmatched junction bases numbered 15, after V lost 4 bases and J lost 10 bases. This CDR3 has 16 amino acids. The CDR3 coding sequence is TGTGCCAGCAGCTCCCTTAAGACAGGGGGCCCTAGGATCCAGTACTTC. Its protein is CASSSLKTGGPRIQYF. The full variable domain, its missing parts supplied by reference TRBV7-9 and TRBJ2-5, is DTGVSQNPRHKITKRGQNVTFRCDPISEHNRLYWYRQTLGQGPEFLTYFQNEAQLEKSRLLSDRFSAERPKGSFSTLEIQRTEQGDSAMYLCASSSLKTGGPRIQYFGPGTRLLVL.

This chain joins TRBV9 and TRBJ1-5; tentative D call: TRBD1 (5 bases). CDR1 SGDLS and CDR2 YYNGEE come from the germline V gene. Trimming took off 0 bases at V and 3 bases at J, with 10 bases between the two ends. The CDR3 is 15 residues long. CDR3 sequence (DNA): TGTGCCAGCAGCGTAGACCCGGGGACCAATCAGCCCCAGCATTTT. Translating it yields CASSVDPGTNQPQHF.

This clone was detected only once. The V gene is TRBV7-2, the J gene TRBJ1-1; possible D gene TRBD1, 6 bases. There are 15 residues in the CDR3. From germline, CDR1 is SGHTA and CDR2 FQGNSA. Trimming took 5 bases from V and 5 from J, leaving 18 bases between them. The CDR3 coding sequence is TGTGCCAGCAGCACACCCCCTCGAGGGGGGACTGAAGCTTTCTTT. This translates into CASSTPPRGGTEAFF. The whole variable domain, remainder taken from reference TRBV7-2 and TRBJ1-1, is GAGVSQSPSNKVTEKGKDVELRCDPISGHTALYWYRQSLGQGLEFLIYFQGNSAPDKSGLPSDRFSAERTGGSVSTLTIQRTQQEDSAVYLCASSTPPRGGTEAFFGQGTRLTVV.

The CDR3 DNA follows: TGTGCCAGCAGCAGCGGACTAAACTACGAGCAGTACTTC. Residues: CASSSGLNYEQYF. The rearrangement links TRBV7-6 to TRBJ2-7; the D gene is possibly TRBD2 (6 bases). CDR1 is SGHVS, CDR2 FNYEAQ, per germline. The CDR3 totals 13 residues. Trimming left V 5 bases short and J 3 bases short, with 11 bases between.

The count of this clone is one. The chain has TRBV2 and TRBJ2-7; no definite D call. V lost 4 bases to trimming and J lost 3 bases, with 7 bases between them. Germline V gene data show CDR1 as SNHLY and CDR2 as FYNNEI. The CDR3 is 12 residues long. The CDR3 nucleotides are TGTGCCAGCAGTGTTATGGGCTACGAGCAGTACTTC. Protein sequence: CASSVMGYEQYF.

The chain employs TRBV5-4 and TRBJ2-7; 10 positions match TRBD1. V dropped 0 bases and J dropped 4; count of bases not matched to a gene: 7. The CDR3 runs 16 residues. Germline CDR1 is SGHNT and CDR2 is YYREEE (reference sequence). The CDR3 DNA reads TGTGCCAGCAGCTTGGCCCCGGGACAGGGGTTGTACGAGCAGTACTTC. Translating gives CASSLAPGQGLYEQYF.

This chain connects TRBV9 to TRBJ2-5, with 10 nucleotides matching TRBD1. Germline lookup yields CDR1 SGDLS and CDR2 YYNGEE. The CDR3 contains 12 residues. Losses at the gene ends were 7 bases for V and 4 bases for J; bases not matched to a gene: 1. The CDR3 nucleotides are TGTGCCAGCGGACAGGGGGGAGAGACCCAGTACTTC. Translating it yields CASGQGGETQYF.

V gene TRBV7-3 combines with J gene TRBJ2-3; TRBD2 agrees at 7 bases. Germline V gene sequence: CDR1 SGHTA, CDR2 FQGTGA. V dropped 4 bases and J dropped 2; count of bases not matched to a gene: 6. The CDR3 loop spans 15 amino acids. The CDR3 nucleotides are TGTGCCAGCAGCTCAAGCGGGGCCGCCACAGATACGCAGTATTTT. It yields the protein CASSSSGAATDTQYF.

This clone occurred once. The chain combines TRBV5-1 with TRBJ2-7; D is perhaps TRBD2 (6 bases). CDR1 is SGHRS, CDR2 YFSETQ, per germline. The CDR3 loop spans 13 amino acids. V lost 0 bases to trimming and J lost 8 bases, with 12 bases between them. CDR3 amino acids: CASSLAQGGQQYF. The CDR3, as DNA: TGCGCCAGCAGCTTGGCCCAGGGAGGTCAGCAGTACTTC.

CDR3 sequence reads: CSVEGQLGHEQFF. The CDR3 bases are TGCAGCGTTGAAGGACAACTAGGGCATGAGCAGTTCTTC. The V gene is TRBV29-1, the J gene TRBJ2-1; weak D call: TRBD2 (5 bases). V lost 1 base, J lost 8 bases, and 12 bases lay in between. Per the germline V gene, CDR1 is SQVTM and CDR2 is ANQGSEA. This CDR3 is 13 amino acids long.

For this clone: Additional DNA sequences in this sample encode the identical CDR3. CDR3 sequence: CATSREAGAPYEQYF. In DNA form, the CDR3 reads TGTGCCACCAGCAGAGAGGCGGGGGCTCCCTACGAGCAGTACTTC. V usage is TRBV15 and J usage is TRBJ2-7, with a possible D match to TRBD2 (7 bases). The V gene lost 0 bases and the J gene lost 2 bases, with 11 bases spanning the gap. CDR3 length: 15 amino acids. Germline V CDR1 and CDR2: LNHNV, YYDKDF (reference sequence).

V gene TRBV28 combines with J gene TRBJ2-5; 8 bases agree with TRBD1. After removal of 4 bases from V and 4 bases from J, the junction contained 5 bases not matched to a gene. CDR1 MDHEN and CDR2 SYDVKM come from the germline V gene. The CDR3 has 14 residues. The CDR3 bases are TGTGCCAGCAGTTCACCAGGACAGGGAGAGACCCAGTACTTC. It is translated as CASSSPGQGETQYF.

About this clone: This sample also contains other DNA sequences that code for the same CDR3. This sequence joins TRBV6-5 and TRBJ1-5, with TRBD1 matching 9 bases. Germline V gene data show CDR1 as MNHEY and CDR2 as SVGAGI. This CDR3 has 13 amino acids. The V gene end was trimmed by 5 bases and the J gene end by 4 bases; junction bases not matched to a gene: 0. This CDR3 reads CASSGTGNQPQHF. The CDR3 nucleotides read TGTGCCAGCAGTGGGACAGGGAATCAGCCCCAGCATTTT.

This rearrangement joins TRBV6-4 to TRBJ2-2, with D tentatively TRBD2 (5 bases). This CDR3 contains 14 residues. Germline V gene data show CDR1 as MRHNA and CDR2 as SNTAGT. Trimming cost V 2 bases and J 3 bases, with 7 bases left between them. The DNA of the CDR3 is TGTGCCAGCAGTGACGACTACTACACCGGGGAGCTGTTTTTT. This translates into CASSDDYYTGELFF.

The rearrangement joins TRBV21-1 to TRBJ2-7; the D call TRBD2 from the table was never checked on the DNA. TRBV21-1 is flagged as a pseudogene. This CDR3 comprises 16 residues. The CDR3 sequence: CASSKSRTSWYYEQYF. CDR3 coding DNA: TGTGCCAGCAGCAAATCGAGGACTAGTTGGTACTACGAGCAGTACTTC.